Sequencing of this TCR beta chain was carried out in a study of T cell responses to AZD1222 COVID-19 vaccine. The table came from immunoSEQ multiplex PCR; TCRdb's copy has only in-frame clones and leaves some out. The table records 250,000 to 300,000 clones, around 93% of them present only once. Comment on this clone: Its target is not known.

V lost 6 bases, J lost 5 bases, and 7 bases stayed unmatched. CDR1 is SGHAT, CDR2 FQDESV, per germline (reference sequence). The CDR3 runs to 13 residues. Study-level findings and limits: A reported finding is that nearly half of spike-specific TCRs target unmutated variant regions. Receipt of two AZD1222 doses was followed by a rise in Spike-specific TCR breadth and depth.

Sequences were derived from peripheral blood, sampled 28 days after the second AZD1222 dose. This receptor was taken from an adult who received the AZD1222 COVID-19 vaccine. This chain joins TRBV11-1 and TRBJ2-7; TRBD1 matches 7 bases. This CDR3 reads CASSRDRINEQYF. The CDR3 DNA reads as TGTGCCAGCAGTCGGGACAGAATAAACGAGCAGTACTTC.